The sample holds one count of the clone carrying this T cell receptor beta chain. Its antigen is not identified. The CDR3 consists of 17 residues. The germline V gene has CDR1 LGHNA and CDR2 YSLEER. V lost 4 bases and J lost 2; bases outside the gene matches: 9. Each donor's status was that of a healthy bone marrow donor. Researchers ran the PCR with 60 Vbeta and 13 Jbeta primers. Method: immunoSEQ multiplex PCR; TCRdb's copy keeps in-frame clones and lacks some. The table includes about 160,000 clones, around 80% detected once. The sample is drawn from a study of cytomegalovirus exposure and HLA in healthy donors. General observations from the study: After further analysis at a later stage, roughly 15,000 TCR beta sequences were associated with HLA alleles at 0.05 false discovery rate. Accurate prediction of HLA-A and HLA-B alleles (for most subjects) was reportedly achieved from TCR beta sequences.

The chain combines TRBV4-3 with TRBJ2-3; the match to TRBD1 covers 10 bases. The sequencing input was PBMCs. The clonotype comes from a boy younger than 10 in good health and CMV-seronegative. CDR3 amino acids: CASSRLGTGEYTDTQYF. In DNA form, the CDR3 reads TGCGCCAGCAGCCGCCTTGGGACAGGGGAATACACAGATACGCAGTATTTT.